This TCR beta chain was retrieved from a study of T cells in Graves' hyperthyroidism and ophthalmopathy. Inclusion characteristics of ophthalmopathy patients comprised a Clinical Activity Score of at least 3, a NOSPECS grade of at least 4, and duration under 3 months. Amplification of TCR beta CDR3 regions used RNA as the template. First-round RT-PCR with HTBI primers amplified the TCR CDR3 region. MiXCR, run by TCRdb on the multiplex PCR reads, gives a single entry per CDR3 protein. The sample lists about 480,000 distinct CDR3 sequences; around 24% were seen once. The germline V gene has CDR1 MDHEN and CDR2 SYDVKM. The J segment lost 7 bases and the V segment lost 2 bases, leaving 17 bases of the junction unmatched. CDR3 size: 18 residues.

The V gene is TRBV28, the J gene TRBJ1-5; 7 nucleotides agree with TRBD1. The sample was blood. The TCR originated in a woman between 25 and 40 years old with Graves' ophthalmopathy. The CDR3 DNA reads TGTGCCAGCAGTTTACCCGGGACAGAGTCAAAACTCTGGCAGCCCCAGCATTTT. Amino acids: CASSLPGTESKLWQPQHF.